The 15 T cell receptor beta chains in this list originate from one sample, sequenced in a study of siplizumab effects on memory and regulatory T cells. Here immunoSEQ multiplex PCR was the method, and the copy in TCRdb shows in-frame clones only, minus some. The repertoire holds approximately 52,000 clones, with roughly 97% as singletons. Sequencing was done on a sample of naive CD4+ T cells sorted from blood. Receptor source: a human donor in good health.

The chain has TRBV19 and TRBJ1-2; TRBD1 matches at 8 bases. The germline gives CDR1 LNHDA, CDR2 SQIVND (reference sequence). V lost 3 bases to trimming and J lost 2 bases; unmatched junction nucleotides: 2. The CDR3 spans 14 residues. The CDR3 protein is CASSIRDRNYGYTF. CDR3 sequence (DNA): TGTGCCAGTAGTATCCGGGACAGGAACTATGGCTACACCTTC.

This rearrangement joins TRBV7-9 to TRBJ2-7; 11 bases agree with TRBD2. The germline gives CDR1 SEHNR, CDR2 FQNEAQ (reference sequence). CDR3 length: 15 amino acids. V lost 4 bases, J lost 4 bases, and 6 bases stayed unmatched. The CDR3 DNA follows: TGTGCCAGCAGCTCACCGGGACTAGCGGAATACGAGCAGTACTTC. This sequence encodes CASSSPGLAEYEQYF.

The chain employs TRBV5-1 and TRBJ2-5, with D tentatively TRBD2 (6 bases). The CDR3 consists of 16 residues. V gave up 6 bases and J gave up 2 bases, with 20 bases separating them. Per the germline V gene, CDR1 is SGHRS and CDR2 is YFSETQ. CDR3 region: CASKPIGSSGQETQYF. The CDR3 region has the DNA TGCGCCAGCAAGCCGATCGGGAGTAGCGGTCAAGAGACCCAGTACTTC.

CDR3 loop: CASSDAGLSGNTIYF. The CDR3 nucleotides are TGTGCCAGCAGTGATGCAGGGCTCTCTGGAAACACCATATATTTT. The V gene is TRBV25-1, the J gene TRBJ1-3; a possible D gene is TRBD1 (5 bases). CDR3 length: 15 residues. V was cut by 3 bases and J by 0 bases, with 9 bases left in between. CDR1 MGHDK and CDR2 SYGVNS come from the germline V gene.

The chain employs TRBV20-1 and TRBJ2-1; D ambiguous. Germline CDR1 reads DFQATT; CDR2 reads SNEGSKA (reference sequence). The V and J ends lost 5 bases and 5 bases respectively, with 7 bases between them. The CDR3 runs to 11 residues. CDR3 nucleotides: TGCAGTGCTGCGGTTGACAATGAGCAGTTCTTC. Translated, it gives CSAAVDNEQFF.

The chain uses TRBV28 and TRBJ2-7, with 8 bases lining up with TRBD1. J gave up 4 bases and V 8 bases, and 10 bases lay outside the gene matches. The CDR3 spans 14 residues. The germline V gene has CDR1 MDHEN and CDR2 SYDVKM. This chain's CDR3 is CASSRGHVLYEQYF. CDR3 coding DNA: TGTGCCAGCTCCAGGGGGCACGTTCTGTACGAGCAGTACTTC.

This clone was recorded only once. The rearrangement joins TRBV6-6 to TRBJ2-7; a weak D match, TRBD2 (5 bases). The CDR3 is 13 residues long. V was clipped by 6 bases and J by 5 bases, with 14 bases between them. Germline V lookup: CDR1 MNHNY, CDR2 SVGAGI (reference sequence). CDR3: CASRGSSLNEQYF. The CDR3 DNA is TGTGCCAGCAGGGGGTCTAGCCTGAACGAGCAGTACTTC.

V usage is TRBV5-1 and J usage is TRBJ2-6; D gene ambiguous. Trimming cost V 7 bases and J 0 bases, with 5 bases left between them. This CDR3 is 13 amino acids long. Germline loops: CDR1 SGHRS, CDR2 YFSETQ. The CDR3 DNA sequence: TGCGCCAGCGGCCCCTCTGGGGCCAACGTCCTGACTTTC. Amino acids: CASGPSGANVLTF.

The chain links TRBV6-6 to TRBJ2-7, with D possibly called TRBD1 or TRBD2 (7 bases each). This CDR3 comprises 13 residues. Germline CDR1 is MNHNY and CDR2 is SVGAGI (reference sequence). The V gene lost 6 bases and the J gene lost 3 bases, with 12 bases spanning the gap. This CDR3 is CASSQGGNYEQYF. DNA of the CDR3: TGTGCCAGCAGCCAGGGGGGGAACTACGAGCAGTACTTC.

The chain has TRBV5-1 and TRBJ1-2, with 12 bases lining up with TRBD1. Per germline, CDR1 SGHRS and CDR2 YFSETQ. This CDR3 comprises 14 residues. With V trimmed by 5 bases and J by 6 bases, 5 bases remained unmatched. Written as DNA, the CDR3 is TGCGCCAGCAGGGGGACAGGGGGCTTGGATGGCTACACCTTC. This encodes CASRGTGGLDGYTF.

This chain joins TRBV11-2 and TRBJ2-1; D ambiguous. V lost 8 bases, J lost 0 bases, and 14 bases lay in between. CDR1 SGHAT and CDR2 FQNNGV come from the germline V gene. The CDR3 runs to 15 residues. DNA of the CDR3: TGTGCCAGCGAGAGAAGGAACCTCTCCTACAATGAGCAGTTCTTC. Its translation: CASERRNLSYNEQFF.

The chain has TRBV19 and TRBJ2-1; D is possibly TRBD1 or TRBD2 (5 bases each). Looked up from germline, CDR1 is LNHDA and CDR2 is SQIVND (reference sequence). V dropped 1 base and J dropped 10 bases, with 17 bases sitting between them. The CDR3 has 15 amino acids. The CDR3 nucleotides read TGTGCCAGTAGTATAGTGGAAGACCCGGGGCTGGAGCAGTTCTTC. Protein: CASSIVEDPGLEQFF.

The J gene is TRBJ2-5, the V gene TRBV5-4; 9 bases are a match to TRBD2. Germline trimming cut 4 bases from V and 1 base from J; bases unmatched to any gene: 5. CDR1 is SGHNT, CDR2 YYREEE, per germline (reference sequence). This CDR3 comprises 15 residues. In nucleotides, the CDR3 is TGTGCCAGCAGCGTAGGGACTAGCAGCCAAGAGACCCAGTACTTC. It specifies CASSVGTSSQETQYF.

This chain links TRBV5-5 with TRBJ1-4; possibly TRBD1 for D (5 bases). Trimming shortened V by 2 bases and J by 4 bases, and 9 bases separated the two germline ends. The CDR3 spans 14 residues. CDR1 and CDR2 from the germline V gene are SGHKS and YYEKEE (reference sequence). CDR3 residues: CASSFQGVNEKLFF. The CDR3 DNA is TGTGCCAGCAGCTTCCAGGGCGTTAATGAAAAACTGTTTTTT.

The J gene is TRBJ1-2, the V gene TRBV19, with unresolved D. The length of the CDR3 is 11 residues. CDR1 and CDR2 (germline): LNHDA, SQIVND (reference sequence). The germline V and J ends were trimmed by 9 bases and 8 bases, with 13 bases remaining between them. The CDR3 protein is CARPPRGGYTF. For the CDR3, the DNA is TGTGCCAGGCCCCCCAGAGGGGGCTACACCTTC.